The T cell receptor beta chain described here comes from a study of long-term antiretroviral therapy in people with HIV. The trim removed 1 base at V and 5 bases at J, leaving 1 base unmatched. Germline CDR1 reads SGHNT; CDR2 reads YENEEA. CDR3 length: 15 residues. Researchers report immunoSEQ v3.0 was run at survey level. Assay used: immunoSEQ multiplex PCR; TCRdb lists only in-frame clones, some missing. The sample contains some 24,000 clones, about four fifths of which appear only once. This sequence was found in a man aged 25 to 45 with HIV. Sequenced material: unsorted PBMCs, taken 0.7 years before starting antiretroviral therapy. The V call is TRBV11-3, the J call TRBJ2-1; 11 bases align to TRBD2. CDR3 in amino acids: CASSLGLAGNNEQFF. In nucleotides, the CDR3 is TGTGCCAGCAGCTTAGGACTAGCGGGGAACAATGAGCAGTTCTTC.